This T cell receptor beta chain was found in a study of PD-1 blockade in classical Hodgkin lymphoma. At the level of the study: The nivolumab dose that patients received was 3 mg/kg, given intravenously every 2 weeks.

With V trimmed by 1 base and J by 2 bases, 4 bases remained unmatched. Looked up from germline, CDR1 is LNHNV and CDR2 is YYDKDF (reference sequence). This CDR3 contains 16 residues. The time point denotes: cycle 4 day 1 (C4D1), after around six weeks of nivolumab. Relapses following autologous stem cell transplantation were seen in all patients, with brentuximab vedotin exposure varying. It was by magnetic negative selection that CD4+ T cells were purified from thawed PBMCs. Patients had relapsed/refractory classical Hodgkin lymphoma with complete response, partial response or progressive disease as best response. The assay was immunoSEQ multiplex PCR, and TCRdb's table has in-frame clones only and misses some. The data contain around 28,000 clones, approximately 90% of them singletons.

Sample: CD4+ T cells from blood, taken before the fourth cycle of nivolumab. The TCR sequence derives from a human donor with classical Hodgkin lymphoma. The V call is TRBV15, the J call TRBJ2-7, with 11 bases identical to TRBD1. The CDR3 loop is CATSRVGQGGPYEQYF. In nucleotides, the CDR3 is TGTGCCACCAGCAGAGTGGGACAGGGGGGACCCTACGAGCAGTACTTC.